Detailed here is one T cell receptor (beta chain). Its target is unknown. A read error may produce the germline difference seen at one junction end. Use of 60 Vbeta and 13 Jbeta primers characterized the PCR. TCRdb keeps only in-frame clones here, not all; method: immunoSEQ multiplex PCR. The repertoire includes some 180,000 clones, around 80% of them detected once, and about 4% sits in the top ten. This CDR3 has 16 residues. CDR1 is SEHNR, CDR2 FQNEAQ, per germline (reference sequence). The data originate from a study of cytomegalovirus exposure and HLA in healthy donors. Study-wide results and caveats: In an earlier analysis, most TCR beta V segments were productive about 87% or about 30% of the time. The authors enumerated 150 to 200 TCR beta chains as linked to cytomegalovirus.

This chain uses TRBV7-9 with TRBJ2-7; TRBD1 agrees at 7 bases. The sequenced material came from PBMCs. The receptor was isolated from a woman aged 55-69 years in good health and CMV-seropositive. This CDR3 is CSSRPPGRGLNDEQYF. The CDR3, as DNA: TGTTCCAGCAGACCTCCCGGAAGGGGGCTGAACGACGAGCAGTACTTC.